This record covers a single T cell receptor (beta chain). Its antigen remains unidentified. The data were obtained in a study of radiation and T cells in renal cell carcinoma. CDR1 and CDR2 (germline): MNHNS, SASEGT. The CDR3 covers 13 residues. Losses at the gene ends were 7 bases for V and 4 bases for J; bases not matched to a gene: 7. The assay was immunoSEQ multiplex PCR, and TCRdb's table has in-frame clones only and misses some. This repertoire shows about 130,000 clones, 70% to 90% found once; its top ten account for approximately 12%. Notes on the study in general: No pretreatment tumor biopsies were available for baseline clonotypes.

Time point indicated: baseline pretreatment blood. Treatment noted: 15 Gy SBRT to primary tumor, nephrectomy 4 weeks later. The patient's renal cell carcinoma had clear cell pathology. This sequence was found in a woman in her forties or fifties with renal cell carcinoma. The chain joins TRBV6-1 to TRBJ2-7; 7 positions agree with TRBD1. Specimen: blood, collected from a patient whose treatment included radiotherapy and nephrectomy. CDR3 loop: CASTDRDGYEQYF. CDR3 bases: TGTGCCAGCACCGACAGGGATGGGTACGAGCAGTACTTC.